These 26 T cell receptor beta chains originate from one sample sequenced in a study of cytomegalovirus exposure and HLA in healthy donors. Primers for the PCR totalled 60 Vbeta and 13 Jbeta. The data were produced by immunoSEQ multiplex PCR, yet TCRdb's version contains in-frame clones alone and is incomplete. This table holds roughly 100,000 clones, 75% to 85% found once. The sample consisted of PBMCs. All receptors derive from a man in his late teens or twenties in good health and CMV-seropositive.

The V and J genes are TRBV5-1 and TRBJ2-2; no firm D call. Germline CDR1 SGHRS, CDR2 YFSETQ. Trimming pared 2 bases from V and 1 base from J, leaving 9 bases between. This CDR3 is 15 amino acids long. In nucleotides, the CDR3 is TGCGCCAGCAGCTTAAACAGACAGAACACCGGGGAGCTGTTTTTT. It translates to CASSLNRQNTGELFF.

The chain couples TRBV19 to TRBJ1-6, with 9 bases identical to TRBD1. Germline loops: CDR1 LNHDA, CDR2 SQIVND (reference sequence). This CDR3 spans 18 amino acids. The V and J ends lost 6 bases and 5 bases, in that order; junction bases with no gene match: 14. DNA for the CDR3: TGTGCCAGTAGCCCATTTGTAGCCGGGACAGGGCATAATTCACCCCTCCACTTT. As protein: CASSPFVAGTGHNSPLHF.

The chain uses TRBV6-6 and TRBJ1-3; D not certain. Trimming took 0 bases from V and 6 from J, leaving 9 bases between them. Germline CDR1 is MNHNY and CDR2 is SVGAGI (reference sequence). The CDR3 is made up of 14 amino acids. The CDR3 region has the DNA TGTGCCAGCAGTTACTCAGAGGGATCAAACACCATATATTTT. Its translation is CASSYSEGSNTIYF.

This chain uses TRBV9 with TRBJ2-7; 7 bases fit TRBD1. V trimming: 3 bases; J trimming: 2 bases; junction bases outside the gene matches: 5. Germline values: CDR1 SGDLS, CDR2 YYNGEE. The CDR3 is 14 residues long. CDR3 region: CASSGRDRPYEQYF. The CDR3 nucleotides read TGTGCCAGCAGCGGCCGGGACAGACCCTACGAGCAGTACTTC.

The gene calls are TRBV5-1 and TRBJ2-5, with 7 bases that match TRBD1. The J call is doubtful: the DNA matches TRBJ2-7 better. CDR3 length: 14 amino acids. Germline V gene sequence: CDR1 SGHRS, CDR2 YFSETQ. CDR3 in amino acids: CASSLVQGSYEQYF. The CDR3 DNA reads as TGCGCCAGCAGCTTGGTACAGGGGTCCTACGAGCAGTACTTC.

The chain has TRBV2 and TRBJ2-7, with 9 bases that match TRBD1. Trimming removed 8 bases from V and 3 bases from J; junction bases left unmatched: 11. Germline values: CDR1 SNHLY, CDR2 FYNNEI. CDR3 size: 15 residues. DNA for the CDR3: TGTGCCAGCTGCCGGGGGGACAGGGTAATCTACGAGCAGTACTTC. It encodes CASCRGDRVIYEQYF.

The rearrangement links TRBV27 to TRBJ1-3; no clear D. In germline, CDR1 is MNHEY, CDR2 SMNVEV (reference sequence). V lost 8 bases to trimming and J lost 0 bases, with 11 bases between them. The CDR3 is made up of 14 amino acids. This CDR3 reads CASGLGLSGNTIYF. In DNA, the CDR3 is TGTGCCAGCGGTCTAGGCCTCTCTGGAAACACCATATATTTT.

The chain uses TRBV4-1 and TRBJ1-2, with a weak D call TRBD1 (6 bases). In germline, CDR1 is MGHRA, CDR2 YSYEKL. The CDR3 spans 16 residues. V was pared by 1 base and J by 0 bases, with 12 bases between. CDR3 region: CASSQGTAIANYGYTF. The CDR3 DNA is TGCGCCAGCAGCCAAGGGACAGCGATAGCTAACTATGGCTACACCTTC.

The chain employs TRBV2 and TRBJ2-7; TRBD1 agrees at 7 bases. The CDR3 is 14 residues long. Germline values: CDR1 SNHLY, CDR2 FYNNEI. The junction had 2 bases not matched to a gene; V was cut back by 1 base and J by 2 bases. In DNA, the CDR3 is TGTGCCAGCAGTGAAGGGGGGACAGCCTACGAGCAGTACTTC. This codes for CASSEGGTAYEQYF.

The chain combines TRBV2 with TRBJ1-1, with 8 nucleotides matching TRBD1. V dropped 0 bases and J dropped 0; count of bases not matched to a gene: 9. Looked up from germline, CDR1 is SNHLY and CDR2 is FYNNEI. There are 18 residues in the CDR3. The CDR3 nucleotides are TGTGCCAGCAGTGAAGCGCCCCAGACAGGGGAGATGAACACTGAAGCTTTCTTT. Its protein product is CASSEAPQTGEMNTEAFF.

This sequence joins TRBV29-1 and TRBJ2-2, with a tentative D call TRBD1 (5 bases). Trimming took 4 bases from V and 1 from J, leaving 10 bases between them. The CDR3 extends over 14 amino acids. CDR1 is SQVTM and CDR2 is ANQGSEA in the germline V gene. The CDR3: CSVGSQGNTGELFF. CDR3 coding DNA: TGCAGCGTTGGTTCGCAGGGGAACACCGGGGAGCTGTTTTTT.

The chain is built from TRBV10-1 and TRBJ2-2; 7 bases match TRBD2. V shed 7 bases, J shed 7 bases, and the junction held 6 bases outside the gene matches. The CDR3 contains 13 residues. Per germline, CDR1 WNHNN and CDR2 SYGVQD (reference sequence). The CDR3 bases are TGCGCCAGCACCACTAGCGAACACGGGGAGCTGTTTTTT. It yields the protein CASTTSEHGELFF.

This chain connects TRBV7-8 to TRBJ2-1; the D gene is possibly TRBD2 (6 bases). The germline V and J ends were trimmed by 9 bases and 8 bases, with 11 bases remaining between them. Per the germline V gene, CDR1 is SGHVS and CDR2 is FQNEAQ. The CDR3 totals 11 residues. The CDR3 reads CASTPGDEQFF. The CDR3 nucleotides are TGTGCCAGTACCCCGGGGGATGAGCAGTTCTTC.

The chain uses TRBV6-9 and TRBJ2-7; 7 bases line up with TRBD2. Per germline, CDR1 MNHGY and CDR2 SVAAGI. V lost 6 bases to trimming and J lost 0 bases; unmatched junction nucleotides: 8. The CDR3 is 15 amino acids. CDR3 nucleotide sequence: TGTGCCAGCAGCAAAAAGGGGAGGGGCTCCTACGAGCAGTACTTC. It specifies CASSKKGRGSYEQYF.

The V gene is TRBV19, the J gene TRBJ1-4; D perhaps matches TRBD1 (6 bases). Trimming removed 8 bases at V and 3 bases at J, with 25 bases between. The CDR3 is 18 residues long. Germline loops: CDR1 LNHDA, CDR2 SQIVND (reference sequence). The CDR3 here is CASVAGDRTLTANEKLFF. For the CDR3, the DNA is TGTGCCAGTGTCGCCGGAGACAGGACCCTAACAGCTAATGAAAAACTGTTTTTT.

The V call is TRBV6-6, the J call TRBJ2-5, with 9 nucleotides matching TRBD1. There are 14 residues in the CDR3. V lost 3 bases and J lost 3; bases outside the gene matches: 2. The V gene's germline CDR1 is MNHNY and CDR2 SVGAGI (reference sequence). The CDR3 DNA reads TGTGCCAGCAGTTATTGGGACAGGGAAGAGACCCAGTACTTC. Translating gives CASSYWDREETQYF.

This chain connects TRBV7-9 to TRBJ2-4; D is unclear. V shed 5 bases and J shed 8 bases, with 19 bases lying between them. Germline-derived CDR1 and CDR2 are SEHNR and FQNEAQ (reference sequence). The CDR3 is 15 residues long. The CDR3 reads CASSDPRHNRDIQYF. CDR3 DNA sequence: TGTGCCAGCAGCGACCCGAGACACAACAGAGACATTCAGTACTTC.

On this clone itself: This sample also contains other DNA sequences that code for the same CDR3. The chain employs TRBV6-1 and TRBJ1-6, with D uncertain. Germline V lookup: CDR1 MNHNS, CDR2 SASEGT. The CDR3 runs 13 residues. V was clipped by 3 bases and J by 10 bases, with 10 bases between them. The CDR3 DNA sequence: TGTGCCAGCAGTGAGGCCAGAGGGTCACCCCTCCACTTT. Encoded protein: CASSEARGSPLHF.

CDR3 sequence: CASSLDRNQPQHF. The CDR3 DNA sequence: TGTGCCAGCAGTCTTGACAGAAATCAGCCCCAGCATTTT. V usage is TRBV2 and J usage is TRBJ1-5; possibly TRBD1 for D (5 bases). The V end was cut by 5 bases, the J end by 4 bases, with 9 bases between. Germline CDR1 is SNHLY and CDR2 is FYNNEI. The CDR3 has 13 residues.

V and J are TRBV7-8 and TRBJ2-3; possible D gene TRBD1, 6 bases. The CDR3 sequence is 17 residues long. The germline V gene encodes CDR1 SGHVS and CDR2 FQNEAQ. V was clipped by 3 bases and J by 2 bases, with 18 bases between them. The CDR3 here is CASSLGALDGYTDTQYF. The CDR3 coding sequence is TGTGCCAGCAGCTTGGGGGCGTTGGACGGGTACACAGATACGCAGTATTTT.

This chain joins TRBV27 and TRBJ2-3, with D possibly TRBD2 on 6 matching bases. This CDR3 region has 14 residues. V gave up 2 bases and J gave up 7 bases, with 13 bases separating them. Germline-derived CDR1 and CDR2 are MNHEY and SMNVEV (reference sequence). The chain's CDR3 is CASSLGTSYNTQYF. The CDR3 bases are TGTGCCAGCAGTTTAGGGACTTCCTATAATACGCAGTATTTT.

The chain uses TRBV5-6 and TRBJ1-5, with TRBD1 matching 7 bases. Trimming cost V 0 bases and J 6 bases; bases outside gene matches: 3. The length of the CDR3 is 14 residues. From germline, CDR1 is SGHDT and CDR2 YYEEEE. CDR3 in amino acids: CASSLAQGSQPQHF. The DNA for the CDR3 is TGTGCCAGCAGCTTGGCACAGGGGAGTCAGCCCCAGCATTTT.

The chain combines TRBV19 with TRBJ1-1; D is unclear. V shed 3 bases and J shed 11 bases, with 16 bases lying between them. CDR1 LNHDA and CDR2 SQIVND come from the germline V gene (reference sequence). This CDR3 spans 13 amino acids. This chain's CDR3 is CASSISGWSEAFF. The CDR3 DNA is TGTGCCAGTAGTATTAGTGGGTGGAGTGAGGCTTTCTTT.

The CDR3, as DNA: TGTGCCAGCAGCGGGCCGAATGAGCAGTTCTTC. Its translation is CASSGPNEQFF. The genes are TRBV7-9 and TRBJ2-1, with no clear D. Germline CDR1 reads SEHNR; CDR2 reads FQNEAQ (reference sequence). The CDR3 sequence is 11 residues long. The V end was cut by 5 bases, the J end by 7 bases, with 6 bases between.

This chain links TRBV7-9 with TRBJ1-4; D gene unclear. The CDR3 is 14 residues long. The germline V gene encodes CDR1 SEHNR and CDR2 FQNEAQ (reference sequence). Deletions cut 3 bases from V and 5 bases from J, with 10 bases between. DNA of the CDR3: TGTGCCAGCAGCTTGGGCCAGCTAAATGAAAAACTGTTTTTT. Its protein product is CASSLGQLNEKLFF.

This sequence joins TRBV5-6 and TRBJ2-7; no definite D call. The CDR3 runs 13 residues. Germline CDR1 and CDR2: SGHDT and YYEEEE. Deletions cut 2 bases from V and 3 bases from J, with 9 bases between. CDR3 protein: CASSFFGDYEQYF. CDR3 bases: TGTGCCAGCAGCTTTTTTGGAGACTACGAGCAGTACTTC. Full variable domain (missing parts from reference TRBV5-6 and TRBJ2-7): DAGVTQSPTHLIKTRGQQVTLRCSPKSGHDTVSWYQQALGQGPQFIFQYYEEEERQRGNFPDRFSGHQFPNYSSELNVNALLLGDSALYLCASSFFGDYEQYFGPGTRLTVT.